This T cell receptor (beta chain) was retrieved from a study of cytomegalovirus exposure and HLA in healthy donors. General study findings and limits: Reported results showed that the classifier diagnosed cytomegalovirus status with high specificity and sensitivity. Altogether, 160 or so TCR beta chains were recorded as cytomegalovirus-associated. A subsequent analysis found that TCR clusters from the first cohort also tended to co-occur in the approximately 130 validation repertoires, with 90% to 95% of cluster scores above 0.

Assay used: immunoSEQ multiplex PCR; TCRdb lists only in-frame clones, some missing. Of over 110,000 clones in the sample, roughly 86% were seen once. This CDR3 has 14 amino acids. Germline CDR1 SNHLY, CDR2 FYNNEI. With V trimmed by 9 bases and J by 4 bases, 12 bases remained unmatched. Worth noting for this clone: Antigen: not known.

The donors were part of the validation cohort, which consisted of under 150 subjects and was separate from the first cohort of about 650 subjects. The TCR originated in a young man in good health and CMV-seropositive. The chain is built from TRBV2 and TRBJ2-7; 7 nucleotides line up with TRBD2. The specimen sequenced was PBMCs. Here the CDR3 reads CASVKGGVGYEQYF. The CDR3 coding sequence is TGTGCCAGTGTGAAGGGAGGGGTTGGGTACGAGCAGTACTTC.